The 20 T cell receptor beta chains below all came from one sample that was sequenced in a study of cytomegalovirus exposure and HLA in healthy donors. PCR involved 60 Vbeta and 13 Jbeta primers. The data were produced by immunoSEQ multiplex PCR, yet TCRdb's version contains in-frame clones alone and is incomplete. The profile shows 120,000 to 150,000 clones, roughly 80% of them singletons. The sequencing sample was made of PBMCs. The receptors were sampled from a man aged 40-49 years in good health and CMV-seropositive.

V is TRBV5-5 and J is TRBJ1-1; D is uncertain. Germline CDR1 SGHKS, CDR2 YYEKEE (reference sequence). Trimming removed 6 bases at V and 0 bases at J, with 9 bases between. The CDR3 covers 13 residues. The CDR3 nucleotides read TGTGCCAGCAACCCGGGTCTGAACACTGAAGCTTTCTTT. Amino acid sequence: CASNPGLNTEAFF.

The sample holds a few counts of this clone. The rearrangement uses TRBV30 and TRBJ2-3, with 7 bases matching TRBD1. This CDR3 has 13 amino acids. Germline V gene sequence: CDR1 GTSNPN, CDR2 SVGIG (reference sequence). Unmatched junction bases numbered 5, after V lost 2 bases and J lost 6 bases. The CDR3 DNA sequence: TGTGCCTGGAGTCTAGGGGGCGTGGATACGCAGTATTTT. Translated: CAWSLGGVDTQYF.

This rearrangement joins TRBV5-1 to TRBJ2-7; weak D call: TRBD2 (6 bases). In germline, CDR1 is SGHRS, CDR2 YFSETQ. V was pared by 6 bases and J by 5 bases, with 15 bases between. The CDR3 consists of 13 residues. The CDR3 is CASTLGGLNEQYF. In DNA, the CDR3 is TGCGCCAGCACACTGGGGGGTCTAAACGAGCAGTACTTC.

This clone showed up just a few times. The rearrangement joins TRBV28 to TRBJ2-2, with D tentatively TRBD1 (5 bases). The V gene's germline CDR1 is MDHEN and CDR2 SYDVKM. CDR3 length: 13 residues. The V end was cut by 5 bases, the J end by 5 bases, with 9 bases between. The CDR3 is CASSPRGTGELFF. The CDR3, as DNA: TGTGCCAGCAGTCCAAGGGGTACCGGGGAGCTGTTTTTT.

The chain links TRBV2 to TRBJ2-1; D perhaps matches TRBD2 (6 bases). V dropped 7 bases and J dropped 4 bases, with 14 bases sitting between them. Per germline, CDR1 SNHLY and CDR2 FYNNEI. The length of the CDR3 is 14 residues. Here the CDR3 DNA reads TGTGCCAGCATCCCGGGAGTGGGATACAATGAGCAGTTCTTC. Protein product: CASIPGVGYNEQFF.

The table lists this clone with a count of one. The V call is TRBV7-8, the J call TRBJ2-2; 12 bases are shared with TRBD2. Losses at the gene ends were 1 base for V and 6 bases for J; bases not matched to a gene: 15. The CDR3 is made up of 20 amino acids. The germline V gene encodes CDR1 SGHVS and CDR2 FQNEAQ. In nucleotides, the CDR3 is TGTGCCAGCAGCTTAGGAGCTAGCGGGAGGGTACCGATCCGTCCCGGGGAGCTGTTTTTT. It specifies CASSLGASGRVPIRPGELFF.

V and J are TRBV6-5 and TRBJ1-2; perhaps TRBD1 as D (5 bases). CDR1 is MNHEY and CDR2 is SVGAGI in the germline V gene. There are 14 residues in the CDR3. V lost 8 bases and J lost 3, with 16 bases in between. DNA of the CDR3: TGTGCCAGCGCCCGGGGGTTTGGGGACTATGGCTACACCTTC. Amino acids: CASARGFGDYGYTF.

V is TRBV5-1 and J is TRBJ2-7; TRBD2 aligns across 11 bases. CDR1 is SGHRS, CDR2 YFSETQ, per germline. The V and J ends lost 3 bases and 4 bases, in that order; junction bases with no gene match: 6. CDR3 size: 15 residues. The CDR3 sequence: CASSSRTSGLYEQYF. CDR3 nucleotides: TGCGCCAGCAGCTCTCGGACTAGCGGGTTATACGAGCAGTACTTC.

The chain links TRBV15 to TRBJ2-7, with D uncertain. Germline CDR1 LNHNV, CDR2 YYDKDF (reference sequence). The CDR3 is 13 amino acids. The V and J ends lost 3 bases and 4 bases respectively, with 10 bases between them. CDR3 sequence reads: CATSSSDRYEQYF. CDR3 sequence (DNA): TGTGCCACCAGCAGCAGCGATCGGTACGAGCAGTACTTC. Filled out from reference TRBV15 and TRBJ2-7, the complete variable domain reads DAMVIQNPRYQVTQFGKPVTLSCSQTLNHNVMYWYQQKSSQAPKLLFHYYDKDFNNEADTPDNFQSRRPNTSFCFLDIRSPGLGDTAMYLCATSSSDRYEQYFGPGTRLTVT.

The CDR3: CASSSQAATNYGYTF. The CDR3 bases are TGTGCCAGCAGCTCCCAGGCCGCTACTAACTATGGCTACACCTTC. The chain links TRBV7-8 to TRBJ1-2; D unresolved. The V end lost 4 bases, the J end lost 0 bases, and 12 bases lay between the germline ends. This CDR3 has 15 amino acids. Germline V gene lookup returns CDR1 SGHVS and CDR2 FQNEAQ.

V gene TRBV5-1 combines with J gene TRBJ2-1; D is possibly TRBD1 (6 bases). The CDR3 length is 14 residues. Germline V CDR1 and CDR2: SGHRS, YFSETQ. V was cut by 5 bases and J by 5 bases, with 14 bases left in between. The CDR3 is CASSAGDLNNEQFF. The CDR3 bases are TGCGCCAGCAGTGCAGGGGATTTGAACAATGAGCAGTTCTTC.

The V gene is TRBV6-1, the J gene TRBJ1-1, with D tentatively TRBD1 (5 bases). CDR1 and CDR2 from the germline V gene are MNHNS and SASEGT. V was trimmed by 6 bases and J by 4 bases, leaving 6 bases between them. CDR3 length: 11 amino acids. The chain's CDR3 is CASRGPTEAFF. The CDR3 DNA reads as TGTGCCAGCAGGGGGCCCACTGAAGCTTTCTTT.

The CDR3 sequence is CASTEPNTGELFF. The CDR3 DNA sequence: TGTGCCAGCACGGAGCCGAACACCGGGGAGCTGTTTTTT. The V call is TRBV6-1, the J call TRBJ2-2; D gene uncertain. Germline-derived CDR1 and CDR2 are MNHNS and SASEGT. The CDR3 has 13 residues. V lost 7 bases, J lost 0 bases, and 6 bases lay in between.

The genes are TRBV18 and TRBJ2-7; 8 nucleotides match TRBD1. V dropped 3 bases and J dropped 6; count of bases not matched to a gene: 10. CDR3 length: 15 residues. Germline V CDR1 and CDR2: KGHSH, LQKENI. This chain's CDR3 is CASSPDRAYSTEQYF. Written as DNA, the CDR3 is TGTGCCAGCTCACCGGACAGGGCTTATTCCACCGAGCAGTACTTC.

The chain is built from TRBV9 and TRBJ1-3, with TRBD1 matching over 11 bases. V shed 0 bases and J 4 bases; nucleotides not matched to a gene: 12. Germline V CDR1 and CDR2: SGDLS, YYNGEE. The CDR3 length is 19 residues. CDR3 nucleotides: TGTGCCAGCAGCGTAGCTGGGACAGGGGGGCTGTTATCCGGAAACACCATATATTTT. Translated: CASSVAGTGGLLSGNTIYF.

The genes are TRBV7-2 and TRBJ1-5; the match to TRBD1 covers 7 bases. CDR1 is SGHTA, CDR2 FQGNSA, per germline. CDR3 size: 17 residues. Losses at the gene ends were 5 bases for V and 0 bases for J; bases not matched to a gene: 10. The CDR3, as DNA: TGTGCCAGCAGCGCAGGGGGAACAGTTTATAGCAATCAGCCCCAGCATTTT. This sequence encodes CASSAGGTVYSNQPQHF.

The V call is TRBV30, the J call TRBJ1-6; D not resolved. Between the trimmed V and J ends, which lost 0 bases and 6 bases, there was a span of 12 bases. This CDR3 region has 15 residues. Germline CDR1 GTSNPN, CDR2 SVGIG (reference sequence). Written as DNA, the CDR3 is TGTGCCTGGAGTGTCTTGGGCGCGGGTAATTCACCCCTCCACTTT. Its protein is CAWSVLGAGNSPLHF.

V and J are TRBV4-1 and TRBJ1-1; no reliable D call. The V end was cut by 1 base, the J end by 3 bases, with 3 bases between. The CDR3 loop spans 12 amino acids. Germline V CDR1 and CDR2: MGHRA, YSYEKL. CDR3 sequence: CASSQGHTEAFF. The CDR3 DNA reads as TGCGCCAGCAGCCAAGGGCACACTGAAGCTTTCTTT.

In this sample, this clone turned up once. The chain recombines TRBV2 with TRBJ1-2, with D maybe TRBD1 (6 bases). Germline CDR1 reads SNHLY; CDR2 reads FYNNEI. CDR3 length: 16 residues. V was shortened by 3 bases and J by 3 bases, with 17 bases between the two germline ends. CDR3 in DNA: TGTGCCAGCAGTGACCCGACAGGACGAACCTACTATGGCTACACCTTC. Translating it yields CASSDPTGRTYYGYTF.

The chain's CDR3 is CASSQELASGRAEALYEQFF. The CDR3 DNA reads TGCGCCAGCAGCCAAGAGTTGGCTAGCGGGAGAGCGGAGGCTTTGTATGAGCAGTTCTTC. The chain is built from TRBV4-1 and TRBJ2-1; 10 nucleotides line up with TRBD2. V gave up 0 bases and J gave up 8 bases; unmatched junction bases: 19. The germline V gene has CDR1 MGHRA and CDR2 YSYEKL. CDR3 size: 20 residues.